The source of this T cell receptor beta chain is a study of cytomegalovirus exposure and HLA in healthy donors (dated by TCRdb to about 2017). Concerning the study at large: An earlier analysis of a few hundred of the donors reported approximately 300 Gb of sequence data and 95 million to 130 million unique TCR beta sequences obtained from around 170 million T cells. HLA typing included class I and class II loci at four-digit resolution. A later genetic analysis used genome-wide SNP genotypes for about 60% of the roughly 700 donors, treating that subset as a discovery cohort. Using immunosequencing, the study profiled T cell repertoires from fewer than 700 subjects and related those repertoires to cytomegalovirus serostatus. In the later analysis, no new phenotypic data were used to find candidate immune exposures; instead, reliance was placed on TCR beta sequences and their occurrence across donors. An early release that covered around 590 HLA-typed donors contained about 300 gigabases of sequencing data and around 80 million unique TCR sequences. In addition to the first cohort of 650 to 800 subjects, a separate validation cohort of approximately 110 different subjects was used. To decide whether each TCR beta V gene segment behaved as functional or pseudogenic, an earlier analysis of some 600 of the donors relied on high-throughput TCR beta sequencing. The study aimed to test whether cataloging public T cell receptors could reveal signatures of past pathogen exposure. A later analysis re-analyzed previously published TCR beta repertoires from about 730 donors and added high-resolution HLA genotyping to study TCR occurrence patterns. High-throughput TCR immunosequencing, statistical association of individual TCRs with disease status, and machine learning were combined to predict cytomegalovirus infection status. The genetic ancestry cluster associated with self-reported Caucasian donors included around 76% of the approximately 430 genotyped donors. All discovery cohort repertoires had been generated using a single sequencing platform. The number of donors typed differed by locus, with 629-630 for A, B, C, DRB1 and DQB1, 522 for DQA1, about 610 for DPA1, and around 430 for DPB1. Donor age, sex, ethnicity and CMV serostatus were collected together with the repertoire data. Among about 400 genotyped donors of the cohort, an average of approximately 220,000 unique TCR beta nucleotide sequences was sequenced per donor, of which 15% to 20% were non-productive. Because of strong linkage in the cohort, four or five DR-DQ haplotypes were treated as single units for association and clustering.

Receptor libraries were prepared by the immunoSEQ multiplex PCR assay. The multiplex PCR relied on a mix of 60 forward primers for TCR Vbeta segments and 13 reverse primers for TCR Jbeta segments. The CDR3 region of rearranged TCR beta genes was amplified from genomic DNA with a multiplex PCR assay. On the Illumina HiSeq System, the amplified TCR beta libraries were sequenced as 87-base-pair reads. As for how the authors treated the data: A later analysis tallied around 82 million unique TCR beta chains across the 666 repertoires, and around 10 million of those chains were shared by two or more donors. Raw reads were error-corrected and collapsed into unique sequences by a nearest-neighbor algorithm in which closely related sequences were merged to remove PCR and sequencing errors. To assign V, D and J gene segments, CDR3 sequences were aligned to IMGT reference sequences. For a sequence to be retained, at least a six-nucleotide match to both a V gene segment and a J gene segment was required. Rearrangements were classified as productive when the CDR3 lacked stop codons and remained in frame with V and J, and all other rearrangements were classified as non-productive. Following IMGT convention, CDR3 was defined as the stretch from the second conserved V-encoded cysteine to the conserved J-encoded phenylalanine. Sequences without an unambiguous match to a single V gene segment were excluded from the earlier analysis of approximately 600 of the donors. In an earlier analysis of 587 of the donors, V segments were called functional above 56.7% productive rearrangements and were called segregating when the between-donor standard deviation exceeded 5%. A statistical classification framework was developed to diagnose cytomegalovirus status using the catalog of TCR beta chain sequences. In a later analysis, V and J genes were assigned by comparing TCR nucleotide sequences against IMGT/GENE-DB human TR gene sequences. In a later analysis, CDR3 sequences and most-parsimonious VDJ recombination scenarios were assigned using the TCRdist pipeline. A later analysis defined each TCR beta chain by its CDR3 amino acid sequence plus V-gene family, and excluded reads lacking a unique V-gene family. To address suspected cross-contamination and a sequencing artifact, a later analysis removed some 620 highly shared, low-generation-probability nucleotide sequences. A later analysis calculated a clonal expansion index for each public chain from normalized within-repertoire ranks of inferred template counts. In a later analysis, generation probabilities were computed with a VDJ recombination model fitted to out-of-frame rearrangements, and the resulting probabilities were checked against IGoR. Hypergeometric tests were used in a later analysis to score TCR-TCR, TCR-HLA and TCR-CMV co-occurrence, with a repertoire-size bias correction applied to the TCR pairs. A later analysis estimated false discovery rates by permuting HLA or CMV assignments 20 times. In a later analysis, co-occurring TCRs were grouped using DBSCAN, and TCRdist sequence similarity was added for clustering within HLA-allele-positive subsets. Co-occurrence clustering excluded repertoires with fewer than 30,000 or more than 120,000 public chains, plus five with anomalous nucleotide sharing. TCRdb stores this immuneACCESS table with in-frame sequences only. Part of the clones is absent; in the studies checked, under half of the shortfall reflects unresolved V genes, and no reason is known for the rest. V and J calls and clone size are copied from that table; D and trimming were computed from the DNA. The sample includes around 150,000 clones, with approximately 62% observed a single time. Of the sample, over 1.2% falls within the top ten clones.

The CDR3, from cysteine to phenylalanine, totals 13 residues. Solely the CDR3 DNA is kept, with 39 bases framed from the first base. The germline V gene gives CDR1 as MNHNS and CDR2 as SASEGT. The V and J ends are trimmed by 8 bases and 5 bases, leaving 15 bases between them. The study at large found these results: Assigning TCR associations to individual alleles was difficult when HLA alleles, especially DR and DQ, strongly co-occurred. In a later analysis, most CMV-associated TCR beta chains were found to appear HLA-restricted, with HLA associations seemingly driven largely by CMV exposure. At a false discovery rate of 0.05, a later analysis linked some 18,000 TCR beta sequences to specific HLA alleles. An association between a missense DCLRE1C variant and V-gene and J-gene trimming of TCR beta chains was found in a later genetic analysis and replicated in an independent cohort. A further reported finding was that TCR beta sequences accurately predicted the HLA-A and HLA-B alleles for most subjects in the first cohort. A total of fewer than 200 TCR beta chains were listed by the study as associated with cytomegalovirus. Linkage disequilibrium might explain the correlated functional status among segregating V segments, but an unknown experimental factor could not be ruled out. According to a later analysis, TCR association rates differed among HLA loci, with DRB1 alleles showing the most associated TCRs and HLA-C alleles showing the fewest. Only TCR beta chains were sequenced in this cohort, and the absence of alpha or paired-chain data limited detectable features. Most TCR sequences were seen in very few donors, while some public TCRs were found in many individuals. According to a later analysis, parvovirus B19, influenza, CMV and Epstein-Barr virus appeared linked to several top co-occurrence clusters. A cluster of highly shared sequence variants was judged likely to be a technical artifact of the sequencing pipeline. The earlier analysis of approximately 590 of the donors excluded roughly 17 rarely observed V segments, including chromosome 9 orphons, because counts were too low. Three of the identified cytomegalovirus-associated TCR beta chains were confirmed in vitro to be specific for cytomegalovirus antigens. Cytomegalovirus status was reported to be diagnosed by the classifier with high specificity and sensitivity in both the original and validation cohorts. Sequencing depth was assumed to be roughly uniform across donors in the presence/absence analyses, though that assumption may not hold. For the cohort, immune exposure information was limited to CMV serostatus. Some IMGT-functional V segments, including TRBV6-2 and TRBV6-3, could not be distinguished by the 87-base-pair reads and were therefore excluded. According to the authors, the approach could potentially be generalized to other disease states and immunological phenotypes. A later analysis found that HLA-associated TCR beta chains were more clonally expanded and had lower generation probabilities than equally common non-associated chains. Broadly in line with IMGT annotations, most TCR beta V segments showed up in productive rearrangements about 87% or about 30% of the time in an earlier analysis of 450 to 750 of the donors. Because HLA typing was missing for some donors at each locus, association tests included only the typed subset. According to a later genetic analysis, donors in an Asian-associated ancestry cluster had fewer N-insertions in productive TCRs than the approximately 650-donor mean.

To note about this clone: Its antigen specificity is not known. No per-base quality is available; no much larger clone lies one base away.

The cohort comprised several hundred healthy bone marrow donors. At the time of sampling, every cohort member was nominally healthy, though immune exposures that went unrecorded were likely present. The donor tested CMV seronegative, placing the donor among the 350 or so seronegative members of the cohort. A peripheral blood sample was provided by each donor, and peripheral blood mononuclear cells were used for TCR beta sequencing. Genomic DNA extraction from the blood cell samples was performed with the Qiagen DNeasy Blood Extraction Kit. The chain links TRBV6-1 with TRBJ1-1, with a tentative D gene TRBD1 over 6 matching bases. The clonotype originates from a middle-aged man in good health and CMV-seronegative. Material: PBMCs. The CDR3 is CASGPGAWTEAFF. Read as DNA, the sequence is TGTGCCAGCGGTCCAGGGGCGTGGACTGAAGCTTTCTTT.